What follows are 11 T cell receptor beta chains derived from one specimen sequenced in a study of cytomegalovirus exposure and HLA in healthy donors. Assay used: immunoSEQ multiplex PCR; TCRdb lists only in-frame clones, some missing. The sample records approximately 150,000 clones, 80% to 85% being singletons. The material sequenced was PBMCs. Receptors were obtained from a man aged 30 to 45 in good health and CMV-seropositive.

The rearrangement joins TRBV11-2 to TRBJ2-7; D is unresolved. Germline-derived CDR1 and CDR2 are SGHAT and FQNNGV. V was pared by 1 base and J by 2 bases, with 9 bases between. CDR3 length: 14 residues. The CDR3 coding sequence is TGTGCCAGCAGCTTAGTCAGGCAAGCCTACGAGCAGTACTTC. Its translation is CASSLVRQAYEQYF.

This chain connects TRBV5-1 to TRBJ1-6; D might be TRBD1 (6 bases). The CDR3 contains 16 residues. V lost 5 bases and J 7 bases, leaving 19 bases between the germline ends. Germline V CDR1 and CDR2: SGHRS, YFSETQ. CDR3 sequence reads: CASRRDKGVGNSPLHF. CDR3 nucleotide sequence: TGCGCCAGCAGACGTGACAAGGGGGTTGGGAATTCACCCCTCCACTTT.

V gene TRBV6-5 combines with J gene TRBJ2-5, with a possible D match to TRBD2 (6 bases). The CDR3 sequence is 16 residues long. Trimming left V 2 bases short and J 6 bases short, with 19 bases between. Germline V CDR1 and CDR2: MNHEY, SVGAGI. The CDR3: CASSYNSGGTPQTQYF. The CDR3 coding sequence is TGTGCCAGCAGTTACAACTCAGGAGGGACTCCCCAGACCCAGTACTTC.

The gene calls are TRBV19 and TRBJ1-1, with 8 bases that match TRBD1. The germline CDR1 and CDR2 sequences are LNHDA and SQIVND (reference sequence). J lost 5 bases, V lost 5 bases, and 7 bases had no gene match. This CDR3 is 14 amino acids long. This CDR3 reads CASSPGGLFTEAFF. The CDR3 region has the DNA TGTGCCAGTAGTCCAGGGGGCTTGTTTACTGAAGCTTTCTTT.

The CDR3 loop is CASSPLWGGGGDTQYF. CDR3 DNA: TGTGCCAGCAGCCCCCTATGGGGCGGGGGTGGAGATACGCAGTATTTT. The chain recombines TRBV7-9 with TRBJ2-3; 7 nucleotides agree with TRBD2. Trimming cost V 5 bases and J 5 bases; bases outside gene matches: 13. Germline CDR1 SEHNR, CDR2 FQNEAQ (reference sequence). The CDR3 sequence is 16 residues long.

This chain links TRBV29-1 with TRBJ2-7; D is unresolved. The CDR3 runs to 12 residues. Trimming took 1 base from V and 3 from J, leaving 7 bases between them. Germline V gene lookup returns CDR1 SQVTM and CDR2 ANQGSEA. The DNA for the CDR3 is TGCAGCGTTGAAGGCGGCTTCTACGAGCAGTACTTC. It specifies CSVEGGFYEQYF.

This sequence joins TRBV2 and TRBJ2-7, with 8 bases matching TRBD2. Germline CDR1 reads SNHLY; CDR2 reads FYNNEI. V shed 11 bases, J shed 4 bases, and the junction held 10 bases outside the gene matches. The length of the CDR3 is 13 residues. The CDR3 bases are TGTGCCTGCCTACCGGGACTAGTGTACGAGCAGTACTTC. Translation: CACLPGLVYEQYF.

The J gene is TRBJ2-3, the V gene TRBV5-4, with TRBD1 as a possible D gene (7 bases). Germline loops: CDR1 SGHNT, CDR2 YYREEE (reference sequence). V lost 4 bases and J 3 bases, leaving 15 bases between the germline ends. The CDR3 is 15 amino acids. CDR3 amino acids: CASSPAGQKTDTQYF. The CDR3 DNA sequence: TGTGCCAGCAGCCCGGCGGGACAGAAGACAGATACGCAGTATTTT.

This clone was observed at least ten times. The V and J genes are TRBV5-4 and TRBJ2-3; D unresolved. CDR1 is SGHNT and CDR2 is YYREEE in the germline V gene (reference sequence). V lost 3 bases, J lost 0 bases, and 20 bases lay in between. This CDR3 spans 18 amino acids. CDR3 amino acids: CASSSGLFVAASTDTQYF. CDR3 in DNA: TGTGCCAGCAGCTCCGGTTTATTTGTGGCGGCTAGCACAGATACGCAGTATTTT.

The chain has TRBV2 and TRBJ1-2, with 7 bases lining up with TRBD1. Germline lookup yields CDR1 SNHLY and CDR2 FYNNEI. Germline trimming cut 5 bases from V and 0 bases from J; bases unmatched to any gene: 6. This CDR3 has 15 residues. CDR3 in amino acids: CASSLRTGANYGYTF. The CDR3 nucleotides read TGTGCCAGCAGTTTAAGGACAGGTGCTAACTATGGCTACACCTTC.

The chain joins TRBV19 to TRBJ2-5; tentatively, D is TRBD1 (5 bases). Germline assignment: CDR1 LNHDA and CDR2 SQIVND (reference sequence). This CDR3 is built from 16 residues. Trimming stripped 1 base from V and 1 base from J, with 13 bases between. CDR3 protein: CASSIAPGMSQETQYF. The CDR3, as DNA: TGTGCCAGTAGTATAGCTCCAGGGATGAGCCAAGAGACCCAGTACTTC.